The source of this TCR beta chain is a study of OX40 agonist ivuxolimab in advanced cancers. The assay was immunoSEQ multiplex PCR, and TCRdb's table has in-frame clones only and misses some. The sample lists 150,000 to 190,000 clones, 85% to 95% seen once, with around 0.33% in the top ten. Autoimmune disease history or systemic immunosuppression disqualified patients. The germline V gene encodes CDR1 LGHNA and CDR2 YSLEER. The CDR3 is 16 residues long. Trimming took 3 bases from V and 4 from J, leaving 16 bases between them. The chain employs TRBV4-3 and TRBJ1-5, with D perhaps matching TRBD1 (5 bases). The TCR originated in an adult with an advanced solid tumor such as melanoma, head and neck, liver or kidney cancer. The starting material was CD4+ or CD8+ T cells sorted from blood, obtained in a trial of the OX40 agonist ivuxolimab. The CDR3 nucleotides read TGCGCCAGCAGCCAGATCTCAGGCCGGGGGAATCAGCCCCAGCATTTT. Translation: CASSQISGRGNQPQHF.